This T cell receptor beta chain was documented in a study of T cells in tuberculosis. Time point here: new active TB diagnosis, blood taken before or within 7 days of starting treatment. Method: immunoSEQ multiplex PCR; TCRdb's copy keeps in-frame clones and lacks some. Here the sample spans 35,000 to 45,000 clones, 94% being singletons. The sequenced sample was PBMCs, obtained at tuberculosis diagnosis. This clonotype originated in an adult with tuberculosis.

The CDR3 protein is CATLHQGPPYNEQFF. The CDR3 nucleotides read TGTGCCACCCTTCATCAGGGGCCCCCGTACAATGAGCAGTTCTTC. V gene TRBV10-3 combines with J gene TRBJ2-1; D may be TRBD1 (6 bases). This CDR3 has 15 amino acids. Trimming left V 10 bases short and J 4 bases short, with 20 bases between. Germline-derived CDR1 and CDR2 are ENHRY and SYGVKD.